This entry features one TCR beta chain sequence. This clone's antigen is unknown. The record has no base qualities; no much larger clone is one base away. Sequenced using an Illumina HiSeq 1500. The public reads were run again by TCRdb, first through fastp at Q25 and then through MiXCR, and only productive beta chains were kept. Records with the same CDR3 protein are collapsed into one entry carrying the most frequent genes and DNA. For this sample there are 700,000 to 950,000 distinct CDR3 sequences; about 33% appear just once. The ten largest make up 9.5% to 15% of the sample. There are 15 amino acids in the CDR3, from cysteine to phenylalanine inclusive. The retained sequence is limited to the CDR3, 45 bases, with the frame set at the first base. The germline V gene encodes CDR1 SGHNT and CDR2 YYREEE (reference sequence). V is shortened by 0 bases, J by 8 bases, and the region joining them spans 12 bases.

This sample is part of a study of T cell repertoires in cytomegalovirus infection (dated by TCRdb to about 2019). Study-wide context: Peptide stimulations targeted recently identified HLA-C-restricted CMV epitopes, whose presentation resists viral immunomodulation, together with well-studied HLA-B-restricted epitopes. Because public TCR beta signatures pointed to carriage of CMV infection together with the matching HLA type, the HLA type of each donor mattered for the analysis. Here is what the overall study found, with its caveats: In the ex vivo response, HLA-C-restricted CMV-specific TCR beta clonotypes were dominant, and in two of eight donors the single most frequent clonotype came from this HLA-C-restricted group. Cumulative frequency of public TCR beta family members discriminated carriers of CMV infection plus the relevant HLA type in this cohort and an independent 352-donor cohort.

The treatment or condition label, read with the paper, signifies: in vitro stimulation with specific CMV peptide epitopes to enrich CMV-specific T cells. The specimen was cultured CD8+ T cells from PBMCs, collected from culture after CMV antigen stimulation. The sequence derives from a human donor in good health (CMV status not recorded). Some clones in this sample may be carry-over from other donors' samples. This receptor chain uses TRBV5-4 and TRBJ1-6; the D region possibly corresponds to TRBD1 (5 bases align). CDR3 region: CASSLGGPLDSPLHF. The nucleotide sequence is TGTGCCAGCAGCTTGGGGGGCCCATTGGATTCACCCCTCCACTTT.